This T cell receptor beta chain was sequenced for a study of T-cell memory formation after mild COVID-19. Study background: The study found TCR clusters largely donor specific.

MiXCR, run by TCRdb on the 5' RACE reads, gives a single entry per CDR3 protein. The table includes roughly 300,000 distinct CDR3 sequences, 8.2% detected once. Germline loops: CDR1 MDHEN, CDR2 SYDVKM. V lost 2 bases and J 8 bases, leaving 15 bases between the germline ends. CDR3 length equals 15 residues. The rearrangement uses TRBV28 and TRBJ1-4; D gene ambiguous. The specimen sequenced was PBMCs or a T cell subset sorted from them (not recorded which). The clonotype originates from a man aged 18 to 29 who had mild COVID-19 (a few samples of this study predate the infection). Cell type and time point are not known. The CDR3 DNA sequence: TGTGCCAGCAGTTTAGGTGATAGGATCTACGAAAAACTGTTTTTT. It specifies CASSLGDRIYEKLFF.